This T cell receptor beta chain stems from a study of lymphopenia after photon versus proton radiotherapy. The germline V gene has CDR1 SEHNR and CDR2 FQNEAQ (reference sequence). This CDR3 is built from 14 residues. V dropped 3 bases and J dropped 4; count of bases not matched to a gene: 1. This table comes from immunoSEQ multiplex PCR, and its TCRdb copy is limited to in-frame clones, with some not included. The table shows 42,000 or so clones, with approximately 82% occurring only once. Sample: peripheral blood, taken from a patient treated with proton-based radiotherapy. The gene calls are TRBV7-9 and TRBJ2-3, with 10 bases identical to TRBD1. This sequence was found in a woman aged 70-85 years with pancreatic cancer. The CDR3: CASSFGQGADTQYF. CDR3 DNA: TGTGCCAGCAGCTTCGGACAGGGGGCAGATACGCAGTATTTT.